This record covers a single T cell receptor beta chain. There is no known antigen for this receptor. The sample holds no much larger clone one base away, and base qualities are not on file. The same CDR3 also results from other DNA sequences found in this sample. A distance of 7 bases separates the germline ends of V and J, which lose 3 bases and 2 bases respectively. CDR1 and CDR2, per the germline V gene, are KGHSH and LQKENI. The CDR3 spans 13 residues, from the cysteine through the phenylalanine. This entry keeps only the CDR3 DNA: 39 bases, framed from base 1. TCR beta libraries were generated from genomic DNA with the immunoSEQ kit, following the manufacturer's recommendations. To prepare libraries, a first multiplex PCR with proprietary primers was run, followed by a second PCR that added unique barcodes, and a bead cleanup was done after each round. A positive control reaction and a negative control reaction, both provided in the kit, were run with every batch of samples. The final libraries were assessed on an Agilent 4200 TapeStation D1000 ScreenTape, pooled by volume, and quantified by qPCR. An Illumina NextSeq500 fitted with a MidOutput 150-cycle cartridge performed the sequencing, running 156 Read1 cycles and 15 Index1 cycles with the kit's custom primers. The pooled library was loaded at approximately 0.97 pM with approximately 20% PhiX control spiked in. The authors processed their data as follows. Vendor-processed data were analyzed in R, with a clonotype defined as all T cells sharing the same CDR3 nucleotide sequence. In the clone abundance analyses, frequencies were normalized to the 10,000 most abundant clones in each sample. Public T cell clones, which averaged fewer than five per sample, were excluded before analysis. Tumor-enriched and baseline blood-enriched clonotypes were defined by at least a 32-fold difference in abundance between compartments. A beta-binomial differential abundance model was applied to find clonotypes that expanded or contracted between blood time points. Tumor-blood repertoire similarity was measured with the Baroni-Urbani and Buser coefficient, and groups were compared using two-tailed Wilcoxon tests in R. Not all clones reach the TCRdb copy of this immuneACCESS table, which keeps in-frame sequences only. Checked studies attribute under half of the gap to unresolved V genes and leave the rest unexplained. For V, J and clone size, that table is used; D and trimming come from the DNA. The sample table contains 120,000 to 150,000 clones; only one count was recorded for approximately 86% of them. The ten largest clones represent under 20% of the sample.

The record originates from a study of radiation and T cells in renal cell carcinoma (dated by TCRdb to about 2020). Context from the whole study: A total of approximately 53 samples underwent TCR beta sequencing, made up of some 26 tumors and roughly 27 peripheral blood samples. The final blood draw was performed at 4 weeks after radiation, at the same time as nephrectomy. In the 55 or so samples combined, about 4 million unique CDR3 nucleotide sequences were found, encoding 2.5 million or so unique CDR3 amino acid sequences. Here is what the overall study found, with its caveats: Because pretreatment tumor biopsies were not available, the study could not determine whether clonotypes were already present within the tumor at baseline. Tracking of blood repertoire dynamics stopped at three to four weeks after treatment, with no follow-up past that point. The single-armed trial design could not address effects of radiation dose or scheduling on the TCR repertoire. In blood, the top tumor clonotypes increased from baseline to 2 weeks after radiation and then shrank by 4 weeks, which suggests a temporary expansion of tumor-resident clones.

The sample's time point, from its label and the paper: blood 4 weeks post-SBRT, at nephrectomy. Taken with the paper, the label for treatment or condition translates to: 15 Gy SBRT to primary tumor, nephrectomy 4 weeks later. Samples came from a clinical trial, in which primary renal cell carcinomas received 15 Gy stereotactic body radiation therapy followed by nephrectomy 4 weeks later. To track tumor-enriched clonotypes, serial peripheral blood was sampled from radiation-treated patients at baseline and at 2 weeks and 4 weeks after SBRT. All patients had renal cell carcinoma with clear cell pathology. The QIAamp DNA Blood Mini Kit (Qiagen) was used to prepare genomic DNA for TCR sequencing. The analyses included only samples that passed all quality control checks.

This clonotype was sampled from a woman aged 45-65 years with renal cell carcinoma. Sequenced material: blood, taken from a patient whose treatment included radiotherapy and nephrectomy. The receptor chain draws on TRBV18 and TRBJ1-1; the D region possibly corresponds to TRBD1 (5 bases align). CDR3 loop: CASSPQGNTEAFF. The nucleotide sequence is TGTGCCAGCTCACCCCAGGGTAACACTGAAGCTTTCTTT.